This TCR beta chain was recorded in a study of control samples from healthy donors and cancer patients. Libraries were prepared by immunoSEQ multiplex PCR; TCRdb keeps only in-frame clonotypes and omits some of them. Of tens of thousands of clones listed, roughly 89% were seen once; the top ten hold less than 7%. The CDR3 loop spans 14 amino acids. The V end was cut by 3 bases, the J end by 2 bases, with 9 bases between. In germline, CDR1 is MNHNS, CDR2 SASEGT. The J gene is TRBJ2-3, the V gene TRBV6-1; either TRBD1 or TRBD2 may supply D (5 bases each). The sample comprised PBMCs. The TCR sequence derives from a man aged 60 to 69 with colorectal cancer. The CDR3: CASSERGYTDTQYF. The CDR3 nucleotides read TGTGCCAGCAGTGAGAGGGGCTACACAGATACGCAGTATTTT.